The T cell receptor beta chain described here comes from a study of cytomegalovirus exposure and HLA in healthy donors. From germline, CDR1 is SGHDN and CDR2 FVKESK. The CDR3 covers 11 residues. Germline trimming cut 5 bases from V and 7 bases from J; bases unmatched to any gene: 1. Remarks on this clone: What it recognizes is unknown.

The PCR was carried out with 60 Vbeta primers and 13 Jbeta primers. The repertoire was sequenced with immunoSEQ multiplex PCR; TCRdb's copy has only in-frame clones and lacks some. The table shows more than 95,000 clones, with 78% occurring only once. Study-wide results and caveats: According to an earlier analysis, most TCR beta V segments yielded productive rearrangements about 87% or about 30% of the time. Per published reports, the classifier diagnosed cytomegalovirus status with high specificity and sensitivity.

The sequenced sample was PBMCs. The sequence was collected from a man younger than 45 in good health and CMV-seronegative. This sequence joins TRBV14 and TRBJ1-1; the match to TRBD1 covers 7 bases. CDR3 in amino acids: CASSRQGEAFF. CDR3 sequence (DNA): TGTGCCAGCAGCAGACAGGGTGAAGCTTTCTTT.